This T cell receptor beta chain was recovered during a study of blood T cell repertoires in COVID-19. Whole-study context: Italy, Spain and the United States were the sources of the convalescent and acute COVID-19 samples. T cells, B-cell-depleted T cells, or PBMCs supplied cDNA or gDNA.

Authors' analysis steps: Amplification from reference gene primers served as the basis for estimated nucleated cell counts. Data came from immunoSEQ multiplex PCR; TCRdb stores just in-frame clones and leaves some out. The V and J calls and the clone size are those of that table, but D and trimming were determined from the DNA. This sample has about 190,000 clones, with more than 75% found just once. CDR1 is SNHLY, CDR2 FYNNEI, per germline. The V gene lost 5 bases and the J gene lost 2 bases, with 10 bases spanning the gap. CDR3 length: 14 amino acids. This TCR came from a middle-aged man with active or convalescent COVID-19. The chain links TRBV2 to TRBJ1-5; D unclear. The specimen sequenced was peripheral blood. This chain's CDR3 is CASSYEAGNQPQHF. Written as DNA, the CDR3 is TGTGCCAGCAGTTATGAAGCGGGCAATCAGCCCCAGCATTTT.